The sequence of this TCR beta chain was determined in a study of blood T cell repertoires in COVID-19. In the study overall: PBMCs, B-cell-depleted T cells, or T cells were the source of the cDNA or gDNA that made up the material.

Repertoires were generated with immunoSEQ multiplex PCR, while TCRdb's copy carries only in-frame clones and drops some. The sample records hundreds of thousands of clones, 86% being singletons. Cohort 3 donors were reported recovered after two negative PCRs, clearance, or symptom resolution. Germline V gives CDR1 LNHNV, CDR2 YYDKDF (reference sequence). V was pared by 8 bases and J by 2 bases, with 12 bases between. The CDR3 spans 13 residues. Sequences were obtained from PBMCs or T cells enriched from blood (not recorded which). The sequence came from a woman between 45 and 65 years old who had recovered from COVID-19. V and J are TRBV15 and TRBJ1-1; tentatively, D is TRBD1 (5 bases). As DNA, the CDR3 is TGTGCCACCGCGGGACTGAGCAACACTGAAGCTTTCTTT. This sequence encodes CATAGLSNTEAFF.